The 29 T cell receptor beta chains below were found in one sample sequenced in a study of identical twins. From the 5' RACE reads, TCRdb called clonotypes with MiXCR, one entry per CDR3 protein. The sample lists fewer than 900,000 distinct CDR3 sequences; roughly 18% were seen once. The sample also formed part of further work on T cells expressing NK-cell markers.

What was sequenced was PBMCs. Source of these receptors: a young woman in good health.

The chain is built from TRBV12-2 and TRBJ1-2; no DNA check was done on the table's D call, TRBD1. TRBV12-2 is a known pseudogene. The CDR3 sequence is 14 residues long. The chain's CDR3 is CASRLPSPSGGYTF. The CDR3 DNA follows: TGTGCAAGTCGCTTACCCTCTCCCTCTGGGGGCTACACCTTC.

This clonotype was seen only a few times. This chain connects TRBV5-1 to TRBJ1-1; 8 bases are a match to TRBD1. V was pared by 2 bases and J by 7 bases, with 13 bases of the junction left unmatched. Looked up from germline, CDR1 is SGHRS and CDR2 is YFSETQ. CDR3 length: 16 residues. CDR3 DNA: TGCGCCAGCAGCTTATCCGCCGGGACAGGAGGGGGTGAAGCTTTCTTT. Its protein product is CASSLSAGTGGGEAFF.

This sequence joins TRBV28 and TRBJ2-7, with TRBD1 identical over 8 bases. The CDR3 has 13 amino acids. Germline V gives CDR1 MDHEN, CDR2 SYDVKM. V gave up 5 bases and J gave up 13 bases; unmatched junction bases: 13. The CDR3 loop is CASSQTGQGRPYF. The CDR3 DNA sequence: TGTGCCAGCAGTCAAACCGGACAGGGAAGGCCTTACTTC.

CDR3 coding DNA: TGTGCCAGCAGCCAAGGGCTAGGGCAAGACAATGAGCAGTTCTTC. Protein: CASSQGLGQDNEQFF. The chain is built from TRBV4-2 and TRBJ2-1; D uncertain. CDR3 length: 15 residues. Germline V gene sequence: CDR1 LGHNA, CDR2 YNFKEQ. V lost 1 base to trimming and J lost 5 bases, with 12 bases between them.

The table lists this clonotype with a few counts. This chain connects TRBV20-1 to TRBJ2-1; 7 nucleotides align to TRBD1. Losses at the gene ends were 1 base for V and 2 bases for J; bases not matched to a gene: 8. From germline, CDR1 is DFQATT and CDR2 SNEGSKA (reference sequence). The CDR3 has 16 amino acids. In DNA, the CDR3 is TGCAGTGCTAGAGCTCTGACAGGGTTCGCCTACAATGAGCAGTTCTTC. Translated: CSARALTGFAYNEQFF.

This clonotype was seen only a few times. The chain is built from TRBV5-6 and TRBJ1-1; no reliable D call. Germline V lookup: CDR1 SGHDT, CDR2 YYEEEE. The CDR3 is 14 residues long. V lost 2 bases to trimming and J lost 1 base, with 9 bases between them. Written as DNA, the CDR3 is TGTGCCAGCAGCTTAGGAATCCGGAACACTGAAGCTTTCTTT. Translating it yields CASSLGIRNTEAFF.

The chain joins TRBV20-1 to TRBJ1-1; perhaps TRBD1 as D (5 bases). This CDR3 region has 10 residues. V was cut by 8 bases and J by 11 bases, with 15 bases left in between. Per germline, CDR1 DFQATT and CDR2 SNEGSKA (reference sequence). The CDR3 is CSMGAGYAFF. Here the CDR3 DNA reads TGCAGTATGGGAGCAGGGTATGCTTTCTTT.

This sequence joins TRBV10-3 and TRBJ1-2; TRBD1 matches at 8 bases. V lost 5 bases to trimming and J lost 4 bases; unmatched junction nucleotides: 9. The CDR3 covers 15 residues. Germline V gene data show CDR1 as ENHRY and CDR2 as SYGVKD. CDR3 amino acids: CAISSGQGFTYGYTF. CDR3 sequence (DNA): TGTGCCATCAGTTCTGGACAGGGCTTTACCTATGGCTACACCTTC.

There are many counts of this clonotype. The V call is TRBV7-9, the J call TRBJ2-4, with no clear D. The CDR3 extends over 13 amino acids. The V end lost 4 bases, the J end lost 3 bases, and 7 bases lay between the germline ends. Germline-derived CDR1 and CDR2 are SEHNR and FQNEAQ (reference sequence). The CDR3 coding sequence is TGTGCCAGCAGCTATGATGACAAAAACATTCAGTACTTC. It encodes CASSYDDKNIQYF.

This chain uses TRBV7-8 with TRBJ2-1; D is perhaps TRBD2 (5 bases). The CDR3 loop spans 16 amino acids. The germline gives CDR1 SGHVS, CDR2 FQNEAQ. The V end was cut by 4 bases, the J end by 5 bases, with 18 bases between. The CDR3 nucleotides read TGTGCCAGCAGCTCCAGCCTGTTCCGGGGAAACAATGAGCAGTTCTTC. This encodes CASSSSLFRGNNEQFF.

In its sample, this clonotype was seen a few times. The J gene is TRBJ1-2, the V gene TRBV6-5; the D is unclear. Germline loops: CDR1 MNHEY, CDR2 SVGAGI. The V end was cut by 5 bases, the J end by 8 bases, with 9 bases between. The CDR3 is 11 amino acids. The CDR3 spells CASSSSGGYTF. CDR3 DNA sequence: TGTGCCAGCAGTAGTTCTGGGGGCTACACCTTC.

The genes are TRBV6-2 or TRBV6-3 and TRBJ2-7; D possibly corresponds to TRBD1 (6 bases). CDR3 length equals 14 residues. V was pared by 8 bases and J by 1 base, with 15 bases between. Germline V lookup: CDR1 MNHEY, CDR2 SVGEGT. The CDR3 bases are TGTGCCAGCCTGGGGGCCGGGGTTTCCTACGAGCAGTACTTC. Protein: CASLGAGVSYEQYF.

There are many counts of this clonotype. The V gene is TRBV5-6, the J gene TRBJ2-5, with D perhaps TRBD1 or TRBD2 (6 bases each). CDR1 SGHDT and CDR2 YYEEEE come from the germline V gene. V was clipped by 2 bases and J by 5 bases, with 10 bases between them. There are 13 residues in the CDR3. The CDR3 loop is CASSFQGRETQYF. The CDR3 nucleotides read TGTGCCAGCAGCTTCCAGGGGAGGGAGACCCAGTACTTC.

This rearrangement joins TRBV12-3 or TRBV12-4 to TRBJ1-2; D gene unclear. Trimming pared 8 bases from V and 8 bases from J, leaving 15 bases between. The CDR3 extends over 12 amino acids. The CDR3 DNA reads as TGTGCCAGCTGCGTCGCGGGTGGCGGCTACACCTTC. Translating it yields CASCVAGGGYTF.

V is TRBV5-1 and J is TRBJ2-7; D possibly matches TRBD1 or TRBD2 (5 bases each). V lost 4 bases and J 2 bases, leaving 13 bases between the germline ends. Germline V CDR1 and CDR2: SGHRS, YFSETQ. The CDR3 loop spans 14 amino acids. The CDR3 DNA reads TGCGCCAGCAGCATGGGACCCGCGGCCTACGAGCAGTACTTC. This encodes CASSMGPAAYEQYF.

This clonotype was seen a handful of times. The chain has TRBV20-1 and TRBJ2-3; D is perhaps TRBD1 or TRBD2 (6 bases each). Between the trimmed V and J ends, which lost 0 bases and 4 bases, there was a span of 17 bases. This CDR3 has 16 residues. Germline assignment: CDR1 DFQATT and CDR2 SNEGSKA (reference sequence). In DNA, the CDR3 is TGCAGTGCTAGAGATGGTAGCCAGGGGAGGCCAGATACGCAGTATTTT. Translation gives CSARDGSQGRPDTQYF.

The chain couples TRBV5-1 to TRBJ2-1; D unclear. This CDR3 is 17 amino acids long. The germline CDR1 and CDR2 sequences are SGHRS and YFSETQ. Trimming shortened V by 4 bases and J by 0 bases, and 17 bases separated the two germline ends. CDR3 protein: CASSPGVEARSYNEQFF. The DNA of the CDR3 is TGCGCCAGCAGCCCTGGCGTTGAGGCCCGCTCCTACAATGAGCAGTTCTTC.

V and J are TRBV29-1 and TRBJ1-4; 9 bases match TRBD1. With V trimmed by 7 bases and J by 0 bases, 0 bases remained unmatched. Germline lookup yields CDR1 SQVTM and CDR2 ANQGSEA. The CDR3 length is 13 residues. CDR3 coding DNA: TGCAGCGGACAGGGGGCAACTAATGAAAAACTGTTTTTT. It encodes CSGQGATNEKLFF.

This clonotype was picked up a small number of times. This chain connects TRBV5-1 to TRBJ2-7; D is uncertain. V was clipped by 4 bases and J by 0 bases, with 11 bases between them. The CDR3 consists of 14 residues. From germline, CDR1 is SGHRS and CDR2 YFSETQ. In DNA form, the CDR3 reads TGCGCCAGCAGCCCGGATGGGAACTCCTACGAGCAGTACTTC. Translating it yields CASSPDGNSYEQYF.

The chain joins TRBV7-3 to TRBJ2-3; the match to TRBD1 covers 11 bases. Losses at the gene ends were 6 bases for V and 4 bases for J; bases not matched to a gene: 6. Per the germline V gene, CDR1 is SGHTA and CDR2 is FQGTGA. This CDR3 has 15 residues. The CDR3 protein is CASSWTGGAPDTQYF. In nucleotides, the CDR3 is TGTGCCAGCAGTTGGACAGGGGGCGCTCCAGATACGCAGTATTTT. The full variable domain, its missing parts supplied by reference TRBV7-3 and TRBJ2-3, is GAGVSQTPSNKVTEKGKYVELRCDPISGHTALYWYRQSLGQGPEFLIYFQGTGAADDSGLPNDRFFAVRPEGSVSTLKIQRTERGDSAVYLCASSWTGGAPDTQYFGPGTRLTVL.

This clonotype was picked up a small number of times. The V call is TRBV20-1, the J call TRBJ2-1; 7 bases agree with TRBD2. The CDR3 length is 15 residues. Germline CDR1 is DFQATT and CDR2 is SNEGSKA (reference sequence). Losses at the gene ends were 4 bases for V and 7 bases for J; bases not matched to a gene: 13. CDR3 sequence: CSATVEGGGGNEQFF. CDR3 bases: TGCAGTGCTACTGTAGAGGGCGGGGGTGGGAATGAGCAGTTCTTC.

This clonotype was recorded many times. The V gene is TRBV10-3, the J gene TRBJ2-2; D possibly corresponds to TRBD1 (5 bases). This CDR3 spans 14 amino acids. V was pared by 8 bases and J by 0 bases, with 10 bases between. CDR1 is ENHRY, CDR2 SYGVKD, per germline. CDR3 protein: CAIGPDTNTGELFF. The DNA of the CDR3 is TGTGCCATCGGACCGGACACGAACACCGGGGAGCTGTTTTTT.

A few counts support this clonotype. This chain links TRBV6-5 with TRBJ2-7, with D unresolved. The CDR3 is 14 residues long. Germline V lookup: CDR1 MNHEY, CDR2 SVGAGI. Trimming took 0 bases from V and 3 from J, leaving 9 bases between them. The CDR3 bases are TGTGCCAGCAGTTACTCCGGCACTCACTACGAGCAGTACTTC. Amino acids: CASSYSGTHYEQYF.

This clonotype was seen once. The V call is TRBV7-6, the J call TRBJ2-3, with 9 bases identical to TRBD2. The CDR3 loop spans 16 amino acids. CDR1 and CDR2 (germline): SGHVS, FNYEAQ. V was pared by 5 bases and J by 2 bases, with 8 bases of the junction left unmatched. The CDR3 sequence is CASSAASGRHTDTQYF. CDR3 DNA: TGTGCCAGCAGCGCGGCCAGCGGGAGGCACACAGATACGCAGTATTTT.

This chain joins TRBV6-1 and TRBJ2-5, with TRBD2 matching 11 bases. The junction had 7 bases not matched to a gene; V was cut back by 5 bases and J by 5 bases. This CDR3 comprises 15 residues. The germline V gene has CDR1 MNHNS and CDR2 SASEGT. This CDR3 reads CASSKLTSGTETQYF. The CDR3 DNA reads TGTGCCAGCAGTAAACTGACTAGCGGGACGGAGACCCAGTACTTC.

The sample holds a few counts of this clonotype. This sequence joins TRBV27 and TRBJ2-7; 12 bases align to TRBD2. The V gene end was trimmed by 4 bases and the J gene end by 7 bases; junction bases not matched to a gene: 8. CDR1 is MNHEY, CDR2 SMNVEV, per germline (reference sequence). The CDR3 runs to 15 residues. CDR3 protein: CASSSGLAGLREQYF. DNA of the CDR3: TGTGCCAGCAGTTCTGGACTAGCGGGATTGCGGGAGCAGTACTTC.

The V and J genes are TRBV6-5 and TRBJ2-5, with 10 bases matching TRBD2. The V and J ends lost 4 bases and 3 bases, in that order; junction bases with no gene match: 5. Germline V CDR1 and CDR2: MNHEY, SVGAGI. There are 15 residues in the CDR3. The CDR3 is CASSFLAGGKETQYF. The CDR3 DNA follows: TGTGCCAGCAGTTTCTTAGCGGGAGGTAAAGAGACCCAGTACTTC.

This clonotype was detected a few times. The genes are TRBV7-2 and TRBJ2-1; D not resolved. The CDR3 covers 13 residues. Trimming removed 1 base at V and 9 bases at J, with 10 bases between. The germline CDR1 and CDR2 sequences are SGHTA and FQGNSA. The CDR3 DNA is TGTGCCAGCAGCTTAGGTCACCGGCTTGAGCAGTTCTTC. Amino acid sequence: CASSLGHRLEQFF.

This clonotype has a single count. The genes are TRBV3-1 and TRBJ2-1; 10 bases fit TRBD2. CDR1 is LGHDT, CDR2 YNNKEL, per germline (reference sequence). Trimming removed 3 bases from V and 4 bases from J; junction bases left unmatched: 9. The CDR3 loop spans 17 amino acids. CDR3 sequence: CASSHSALAGLYNEQFF. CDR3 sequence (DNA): TGTGCCAGCAGCCACTCCGCACTAGCGGGGTTGTACAATGAGCAGTTCTTC.